This is a list of T cell receptor beta chains from one sample in a study of OX40 agonist ivuxolimab in advanced cancers. Generated by immunoSEQ multiplex PCR, the TCRdb table keeps only in-frame clones and is missing some. This table has under 80,000 clones, around 93% appearing once. The sequencing used CD4+ or CD8+ T cells sorted from blood, collected in a trial of the OX40 agonist ivuxolimab. These receptors were taken from an adult with an advanced solid tumor such as melanoma, head and neck, liver or kidney cancer. The CDR3 runs from the conserved cysteine through the conserved F or W. A D gene is named only where the DNA matches it firmly. Expanded clones get a size class; other rows say once, few or many, or leave the size out.

v_gene	abundance	d_gene	j_gene	CDR3aa	CDR3nt
TRBV6-6	-	-	TRBJ2-7	CASSYSYGGLYEQYF	TGTGCCAGCAGTTACTCGTATGGGGGGCTCTACGAGCAGTACTTC
TRBV2	-	TRBD2	TRBJ2-3	CASSPGLAGGGDTQYF	TGTGCCAGCAGCCCCGGACTAGCGGGGGGCGGGGATACGCAGTATTTT
TRBV7-4	-	-	TRBJ1-4	CASSLGPRNEKLFF	TGTGCCAGCAGCTTAGGACCCCGGAATGAAAAACTGTTTTTT
TRBV5-1	-	TRBD2	TRBJ2-7	CASSLELAGGPEQYF	TGCGCCAGCAGCTTGGAACTAGCGGGGGGCCCCGAGCAGTACTTC
TRBV5-5	-	-	TRBJ1-5	CASSLGLWGNQPQHF	TGTGCCAGCAGCTTGGGCCTTTGGGGCAATCAGCCCCAGCATTTT
TRBV6-1	-	-	TRBJ2-1	CASSDDFYSEQFF	TGTGCCAGCAGCGACGACTTTTACAGTGAGCAGTTCTTC
TRBV27	-	-	TRBJ2-2	CASRQGGSFNTGELFF	TGTGCCAGCAGACAGGGAGGGAGCTTCAACACCGGGGAGCTGTTTTTT
TRBV5-8	-	-	TRBJ2-7	CASGARAESSYEQYF	TGTGCCAGCGGGGCTCGTGCAGAGAGCTCCTACGAGCAGTACTTC
TRBV10-2	-	TRBD1	TRBJ2-7	CASSERGTEGEQYF	TGCGCCAGCAGTGAGCGAGGGACAGAGGGTGAGCAGTACTTC
TRBV19	few	-	TRBJ2-5	CASSPNLGRETQYF	TGTGCCAGTAGTCCCAACCTAGGACGAGAGACCCAGTACTTC
TRBV6-1	-	TRBD1	TRBJ1-2	CASSAQNDRVGYGYTF	TGTGCCAGCAGTGCCCAAAACGACAGGGTGGGCTATGGCTACACCTTC
TRBV6-5	-	TRBD2	TRBJ2-7	CASRPRGGPYEQYF	TGTGCCAGCAGGCCCCGGGGGGGGCCCTACGAGCAGTACTTC
TRBV7-2	-	TRBD2	TRBJ2-1	CASSPLLAGGVNEQFF	TGTGCCAGCAGTCCTCTACTAGCGGGAGGGGTTAATGAGCAGTTCTTC
TRBV27	once	TRBD2	TRBJ2-7	CASSSFPSSGTTSYEQYF	TGTGCCAGCAGCTCTTTCCCTTCCTCCGGGACTACCTCCTACGAGCAGTACTTC
TRBV29-1	-	TRBD1	TRBJ1-1	CSATGQGAPGVSEAFF	TGCAGCGCGACCGGACAGGGGGCGCCGGGTGTCTCTGAAGCTTTCTTT
TRBV10-3	-	TRBD2	TRBJ2-6	CAISESVGGGSGANVLTF	TGTGCCATCAGTGAGTCGGTGGGCGGGGGCTCTGGGGCCAACGTCCTGACTTTC
TRBV11-2	-	-	TRBJ2-5	CASSLARLAKETQYF	TGTGCCAGCAGCTTAGCGCGGCTAGCGAAAGAGACCCAGTACTTC
TRBV6-1	-	-	TRBJ2-7	CASSPNGRNYEQYF	TGTGCCAGCAGTCCGAACGGCAGGAACTACGAGCAGTACTTC
TRBV4-2	-	TRBD2	TRBJ2-5	CASSQAHSGANQETQYF	TGTGCCAGCAGCCAAGCCCACAGCGGGGCCAACCAAGAGACCCAGTACTTC
TRBV5-5	-	-	TRBJ2-1	CASSLAVVPPNNEQFF	TGTGCCAGCAGCTTGGCGGTCGTCCCCCCTAACAATGAGCAGTTCTTC
TRBV5-5	-	-	TRBJ1-2	CASSLSFSGYTF	TGTGCCAGCAGCTTGAGTTTCTCGGGCTACACCTTC
TRBV7-2	-	TRBD2	TRBJ2-3	CASSLAAGLDTQYF	TGTGCCAGCAGCTTAGCAGCGGGATTAGATACGCAGTATTTT
TRBV2	-	-	TRBJ2-7	CATTGPLLGDEQYF	TGTGCCACCACCGGCCCCCTCCTTGGAGACGAGCAGTACTTC
TRBV7-8	-	-	TRBJ2-7	CASSLGTGISYEQYF	TGTGCCAGCAGCTTAGGGACGGGGATCTCCTACGAGCAGTACTTC
TRBV9	-	TRBD2	TRBJ2-3	CASSVASGSTTDTQYF	TGTGCCAGCAGCGTAGCTAGCGGGAGTACCACAGATACGCAGTATTTT
TRBV7-2	-	TRBD1	TRBJ2-1	CASSPTGQGAYNEQFF	TGTGCCAGCAGTCCGACCGGACAGGGGGCGTACAATGAGCAGTTCTTC
TRBV5-8	-	TRBD1	TRBJ2-7	CASSLAGGTGVQQYF	TGTGCCAGCAGCTTGGCCGGAGGGACAGGGGTTCAGCAGTACTTC
TRBV7-7	-	TRBD1	TRBJ2-5	CASSIDREETQYF	TGTGCCAGCAGCATCGACAGGGAAGAGACCCAGTACTTC
TRBV29-1	-	-	TRBJ1-6	CSVEAGRVKPLHF	TGCAGCGTTGAGGCGGGCAGGGTTAAACCCCTCCACTTT
TRBV15	-	TRBD2	TRBJ2-1	CATSRDVAGGYNEQFF	TGTGCCACCAGCAGAGATGTAGCGGGAGGATACAATGAGCAGTTCTTC
TRBV5-1	-	TRBD1	TRBJ1-4	CASSLSGTGEEKLFF	TGCGCCAGCAGCCTGTCCGGGACAGGGGAGGAAAAACTGTTTTTT
TRBV5-6	once	TRBD1	TRBJ2-2	CASSFFGQGPTNTGELFF	TGTGCCAGCAGCTTTTTTGGACAGGGGCCTACGAACACCGGGGAGCTGTTTTTT
TRBV7-2	-	-	TRBJ1-1	CASSLEFGPNTEAFF	TGTGCCAGCAGCTTAGAATTCGGGCCTAACACTGAAGCTTTCTTT
TRBV6-1	-	TRBD1	TRBJ1-2	CASSRDSYGYTF	TGTGCCAGCAGCCGGGACAGCTATGGCTACACCTTC
TRBV9	-	-	TRBJ2-3	CASSGDTPSTDTQYF	TGTGCCAGCAGCGGGGACACTCCATCCACAGATACGCAGTATTTT
TRBV6-5	-	TRBD1	TRBJ1-6	CASSLQGEGSPLHF	TGTGCCAGCAGCCTCCAGGGGGAGGGTTCACCCCTCCACTTT
TRBV27	-	-	TRBJ1-1	CASSIRGGTEAFF	TGTGCCAGCAGTATAAGGGGGGGAACTGAAGCTTTCTTT
TRBV6-8	-	-	TRBJ1-3	CASSYSIGGPAGNTIYF	TGTGCCAGCAGTTACTCGATTGGGGGGCCTGCTGGAAACACCATATATTTT
TRBV7-2	-	-	TRBJ2-7	CASSPRGDSYEQYF	TGTGCCAGCAGCCCGAGAGGGGACTCCTACGAGCAGTACTTC
TRBV7-9	-	-	TRBJ2-1	CASSLEGRPDEQFF	TGTGCCAGCAGCTTAGAAGGGAGGCCCGATGAGCAGTTCTTC
TRBV6-5	-	-	TRBJ2-2	CASSYQTGTNTGELFF	TGTGCCAGCAGTTACCAGACAGGAACGAACACCGGGGAGCTGTTTTTT
TRBV6-6	-	-	TRBJ1-5	CASSTTDFGNQPQHF	TGTGCCAGCAGTACGACAGACTTTGGCAATCAGCCCCAGCATTTT
TRBV5-1	-	TRBD1	TRBJ2-3	CASSTGQGGHTDTQYF	TGCGCCAGCAGCACCGGACAGGGTGGTCACACAGATACGCAGTATTTT
TRBV5-1	-	-	TRBJ1-4	CASSKDGLGDREKLFF	TGCGCCAGCAGCAAGGATGGCCTCGGGGATCGGGAAAAACTGTTTTTT
TRBV7-2	once	-	TRBJ2-7	CASSVRRARESYEQYF	-
TRBV15	-	TRBD1	TRBJ2-7	CATSREPTGEYEQYF	TGTGCCACCAGCAGAGAGCCGACAGGGGAATACGAGCAGTACTTC
TRBV27	-	-	TRBJ2-1	CASSLWGSSYNEQFF	TGTGCCAGCAGTTTATGGGGGAGCTCCTACAATGAGCAGTTCTTC
TRBV28	-	-	TRBJ1-2	CASSLLGGGYTF	TGTGCCAGCAGTTTATTGGGGGGCGGCTACACCTTC
TRBV27	-	TRBD1	TRBJ1-6	CASSRKTGGNSPLHF	TGTGCCAGCAGTAGAAAGACAGGGGGTAATTCACCCCTCCACTTT
TRBV6-6	-	TRBD1	TRBJ2-7	CASSYADRSGYEQYF	TGTGCCAGCAGTTATGCGGACAGGTCAGGCTACGAGCAGTACTTC
TRBV4-3	-	TRBD1	TRBJ1-5	CASSQDTGAINQPQHF	TGCGCCAGCAGCCAAGATACAGGGGCTATCAATCAGCCCCAGCATTTT
TRBV18	-	-	TRBJ2-1	CASSPGLDNEQFF	TGTGCCAGCTCACCGGGACTCGACAATGAGCAGTTCTTC
TRBV18	-	-	TRBJ1-5	CASSPGEGINSNQPQHF	TGTGCCAGCTCACCTGGAGAGGGAATTAATAGCAATCAGCCCCAGCATTTT
TRBV7-9	-	-	TRBJ2-7	CASSLWQEPYEQYF	TGTGCCAGCAGCTTATGGCAGGAGCCCTACGAGCAGTACTTC
TRBV9	-	TRBD2	TRBJ2-3	CASSVSLAESSTDTQYF	TGTGCCAGCAGCGTTAGCCTAGCGGAGTCTAGCACAGATACGCAGTATTTT
TRBV5-4	-	-	TRBJ2-5	CASSWPGAQETQYF	TGTGCCAGCAGCTGGCCGGGAGCTCAAGAGACCCAGTACTTC
TRBV19	once	-	TRBJ1-4	CASSATGGATNEKLFF	TGTGCCAGTAGTGCCACGGGGGGAGCAACTAATGAAAAACTGTTTTTT